These T cell receptor beta chains were read from a single sample in a study of identical twins. TCRdb recomputed calls from the 5' RACE reads with MiXCR, one row per CDR3 protein. Among some 440,000 distinct CDR3 sequences listed, less than 25% were seen once. This sample also belongs to another study, concerning T cells expressing NK-cell markers.

The sequencing sample was made of CD4+ T cells sorted from blood. These receptors were obtained from a young woman in good health. The CDR3 runs from the conserved cysteine through the conserved F or W. Fields, in order: clone size, CDR3 length, J gene, V gene, D gene, CDR3 protein, CDR3 DNA. The D gene is left open where the match is weak. Clone sizes are given selectively: once, few, many, or a class where the clone is expanded.

- 14 TRBJ2-1 TRBV7-8 - CASSPGGYPNEQFF TGTGCCAGCAGCCCGGGGGGCTACCCCAATGAGCAGTTCTTC
once 17 TRBJ2-6 TRBV7-3 TRBD1 CASSRGPGGFGANVLTF TGTGCCAGCAGCCGCGGGCCAGGGGGATTTGGGGCCAACGTCCTGACTTTC
few 14 TRBJ2-7 TRBV29-1 TRBD2 CSVKREGFPYEQYF TGCAGCGTCAAGCGGGAGGGGTTCCCCTACGAGCAGTACTTC
- 15 TRBJ1-4 TRBV15 - CATSTSRGQVEKLFF TGTGCCACCAGCACCTCCAGGGGACAAGTTGAAAAACTGTTTTTT
- 11 TRBJ2-7 TRBV20-1 - CSASLASEQYF TGCAGTGCCTCCCTAGCGTCCGAGCAGTACTTC
once 16 TRBJ2-3 TRBV6-1 TRBD2 CANSRGGHSSTDTQYF TGTGCCAACTCCCGGGGGGGGCACTCTAGCACAGATACGCAGTATTTT
few 13 TRBJ1-2 TRBV6-1 - CASKLRASYGYTF TGTGCCAGCAAACTCAGGGCGTCCTATGGCTACACCTTC
- 15 TRBJ2-2 TRBV5-1 TRBD1 CASSLGSTGAGELFF TGCGCCAGCAGCCTAGGGTCGACAGGGGCCGGGGAGCTGTTTTTT
few 14 TRBJ1-2 TRBV12-3/TRBV12-4 - CASSLTPVPYGYTF TGTGCCAGCAGTTTAACCCCTGTACCTTATGGCTACACCTTC
- 17 TRBJ1-1 TRBV6-5 - CASSYDWRITLNTEAFF TGTGCCAGCAGTTACGACTGGCGGATAACCCTTAACACTGAAGCTTTCTTT
few 13 TRBJ2-7 TRBV10-1 - CASTGTRSTPQYF TGCGCCAGCACGGGGACGAGATCAACTCCTCAGTACTTC
- 16 TRBJ1-5 TRBV15 - CATSRDGQLSNQPQHF TGTGCCACCAGCAGAGATGGACAACTTAGCAATCAGCCCCAGCATTTT
few 14 TRBJ1-1 TRBV3-1 - CASSQSDRNTEAFF TGTGCCAGCAGCCAATCGGACAGGAACACTGAAGCTTTCTTT
- 16 TRBJ1-3 TRBV6-5 - CASSYSSRTPGYTIYF TGTGCCAGCAGTTACTCGAGCCGGACTCCCGGATACACCATATATTTT
few 18 TRBJ2-4 TRBV5-1 TRBD1 CASSLYQGALVAKNIQYF TGCGCCAGCAGCTTGTACCAGGGGGCTTTGGTAGCCAAAAACATTCAGTACTTC
- 13 TRBJ2-2 TRBV5-5 - CASSGPVAGELFF TGTGCCAGCAGCGGCCCGGTTGCCGGGGAGCTGTTTTTT
- 15 TRBJ2-7 TRBV11-2 - CASTPGGGSTGEQYF TGTGCCAGCACCCCTGGGGGGGGCTCGACGGGAGAGCAGTACTTC
few 17 TRBJ2-3 TRBV20-1 TRBD2 CSARDRLAGTYTDTQYF TGCAGTGCTAGAGATCGGCTAGCGGGGACCTACACAGATACGCAGTATTTT
- 15 TRBJ1-1 TRBV15 - CATSRVSSRATEAFF TGTGCCACCAGCAGGGTTAGTAGCAGGGCCACTGAAGCTTTCTTT
- 16 TRBJ2-2 TRBV11-2 - CASRNPRMGAPGELFF TGTGCCAGCAGAAATCCCCGGATGGGGGCGCCCGGGGAGCTGTTTTTT
- 19 TRBJ2-3 TRBV7-7 - CASPQYPARACTSTDTQYF TGTGCTAGCCCCCAGTACCCCGCGAGGGCGTGTACTAGCACAGATACGCAGTATTTT
few 15 TRBJ2-7 TRBV20-1 TRBD2 CSAREVGGAYYEQYF TGCAGTGCTAGAGAGGTCGGGGGGGCCTATTACGAGCAGTACTTC
few 13 TRBJ2-3 TRBV5-6 - CASSLGRSDTQYF TGTGCCAGCAGCTTGGGGAGGTCAGATACGCAGTATTTT
many 14 TRBJ2-2 TRBV18 - CASSSGGATGELFF TGTGCCAGCTCATCCGGAGGGGCCACCGGGGAGCTGTTTTTT
many 14 TRBJ2-1 TRBV7-7 - CASSANGPYNEQFF TGTGCTAGCAGCGCCAACGGCCCGTACAATGAGCAGTTCTTC
few 15 TRBJ2-3 TRBV5-1 TRBD1 CASSPGTVNSDTQYF TGCGCCAGCAGCCCGGGGACAGTCAACTCAGATACGCAGTATTTT
few 19 TRBJ2-1 TRBV6-2/TRBV6-3 TRBD2 CASSRRTSGSYGSYNEQFF TGTGCCAGCAGTCGGCGGACTAGCGGGAGTTACGGTTCCTACAATGAGCAGTTCTTC
few 15 TRBJ1-1 TRBV20-1 TRBD1 CSASRDRGLGTEAFF TGCAGTGCTAGCCGAGACAGGGGGCTGGGAACTGAAGCTTTCTTT
- 11 TRBJ1-2 TRBV29-1 - CSVVTNYGYTF TGCAGCGTTGTGACTAACTATGGCTACACCTTC
- 15 TRBJ2-1 TRBV18 TRBD1 CASSPPGGSYNEQFF TGTGCCAGCTCACCCCCAGGGGGTTCCTACAATGAGCAGTTCTTC
few 13 TRBJ1-1 TRBV11-2 TRBD1 CASSGYRGAEAFF TGTGCCAGCAGTGGGTACAGGGGAGCTGAAGCTTTCTTT
- 17 TRBJ2-2 TRBV9 - CASSASSGTPNTGELFF TGTGCCAGCAGCGCGTCCTCCGGGACTCCTAACACCGGGGAGCTGTTTTTT
- 13 TRBJ2-3 TRBV3-1 - CASSRPGEDTQYF TGTGCCAGCAGCCGGCCCGGGGAAGATACGCAGTATTTT
- 13 TRBJ2-5 TRBV15 - CATSRPDEETQYF TGTGCCACCAGCAGACCCGATGAAGAGACCCAGTACTTC
- 14 TRBJ1-1 TRBV10-2 - CASSQWGAYTEAFF TGCGCCAGCAGTCAGTGGGGGGCCTACACTGAAGCTTTCTTT
few 16 TRBJ2-1 TRBV4-3 TRBD1 CASSQFGQGAYNEQFF TGCGCCAGCAGCCAATTTGGACAGGGGGCTTACAATGAGCAGTTCTTC
- 15 TRBJ2-7 TRBV10-3 - CAISETGKPIYEQYF TGTGCCATCAGTGAGACAGGGAAGCCGATCTACGAGCAGTACTTC
- 15 TRBJ1-2 TRBV11-2 TRBD1 CASSSPWTGNYGYTF TGTGCCAGCAGCTCTCCGTGGACAGGGAACTATGGCTACACCTTC
few 14 TRBJ2-2 TRBV20-1 TRBD2 CSARPASGPGELFF TGCAGTGCTAGACCGGCTAGCGGTCCCGGGGAGCTGTTTTTT
few 17 TRBJ2-7 TRBV1 - CTSSQERSQEATYEQYF TGCACCAGCAGCCAAGAACGGTCGCAGGAGGCGACCTACGAGCAGTACTTC
- 12 TRBJ1-6 TRBV27 - CASRLKGSPLHF TGTGCCAGCAGACTAAAAGGGTCACCCCTCCACTTT
few 16 TRBJ2-5 TRBV5-1 - CASSFVPAGRQETQYF TGCGCCAGCAGCTTCGTCCCGGCGGGGCGCCAAGAGACCCAGTACTTC
- 16 TRBJ2-7 TRBV5-6 TRBD1 CASSTSGTGRSYEQYF TGTGCCAGCAGCACCTCCGGGACAGGGAGGTCCTACGAGCAGTACTTC
- 16 TRBJ2-1 TRBV12-3/TRBV12-4 TRBD2 CASTLGEGRPYNEQFF TGTGCCAGCACCCTAGGGGAGGGCCGCCCCTACAATGAGCAGTTCTTC
- 17 TRBJ2-1 TRBV18 TRBD2 CASSLSSGGSSYNEQFF TGTGCCAGCTCACTATCCAGCGGGGGGAGCTCCTACAATGAGCAGTTCTTC
few 19 TRBJ2-3 TRBV11-1 TRBD2 CASSHQKLLTSGVADTQYF TGTGCCAGCAGCCACCAAAAATTACTGACTAGCGGGGTGGCAGATACGCAGTATTTT
few 15 TRBJ2-2 TRBV6-1 TRBD2 CASTRLAGGAGELFF TGTGCCAGCACCCGACTAGCGGGAGGCGCCGGGGAGCTGTTTTTT
- 15 TRBJ2-1 TRBV10-3 - CAISELLSSYNEQFF TGTGCCATCAGCGAGTTACTTTCTTCCTACAATGAGCAGTTCTTC
- 15 TRBJ1-1 TRBV5-1 - CASSPGAGRGTEAFF TGCGCCAGCAGCCCTGGAGCGGGCAGAGGCACTGAAGCTTTCTTT
- 15 TRBJ2-1 TRBV7-2 - CASSFTLSSYNEQFF TGTGCCAGCAGCTTTACCCTAAGCTCCTACAATGAGCAGTTCTTC
- 14 TRBJ2-7 TRBV11-2 - CASSWGDTSYEQYF TGTGCCAGCAGCTGGGGGGACACCTCCTACGAGCAGTACTTC
- 14 TRBJ2-1 TRBV5-1 - CASSLIGRSNEQFF TGCGCCAGCAGCTTGATCGGGAGAAGTAATGAGCAGTTCTTC
- 14 TRBJ2-1 TRBV12-3/TRBV12-4 - CASRPAGSYNEQFF TGTGCCAGCAGGCCTGCGGGCTCCTACAATGAGCAGTTCTTC
- 15 TRBJ2-3 TRBV7-2 TRBD2 CASSYRTSGGHTQYF TGTGCCAGCAGCTACAGGACTAGCGGGGGGCATACGCAGTATTTT
few 13 TRBJ2-1 TRBV12-3/TRBV12-4 - CASSLAGGPRQFF TGTGCCAGCAGTTTAGCGGGGGGGCCAAGGCAGTTCTTC